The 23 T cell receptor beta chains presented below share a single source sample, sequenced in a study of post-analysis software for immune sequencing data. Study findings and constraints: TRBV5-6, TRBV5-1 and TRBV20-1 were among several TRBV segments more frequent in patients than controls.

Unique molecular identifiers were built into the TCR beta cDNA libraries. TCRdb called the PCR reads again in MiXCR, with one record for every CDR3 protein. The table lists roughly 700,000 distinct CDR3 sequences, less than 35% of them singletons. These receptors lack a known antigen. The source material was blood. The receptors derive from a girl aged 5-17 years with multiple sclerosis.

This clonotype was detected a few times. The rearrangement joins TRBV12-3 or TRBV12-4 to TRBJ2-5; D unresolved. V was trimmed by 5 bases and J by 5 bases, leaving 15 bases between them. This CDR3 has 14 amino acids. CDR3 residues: CASSTRRVAETQYF. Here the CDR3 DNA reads TGTGCCAGCAGTACGAGAAGGGTGGCCGAGACCCAGTACTTC.

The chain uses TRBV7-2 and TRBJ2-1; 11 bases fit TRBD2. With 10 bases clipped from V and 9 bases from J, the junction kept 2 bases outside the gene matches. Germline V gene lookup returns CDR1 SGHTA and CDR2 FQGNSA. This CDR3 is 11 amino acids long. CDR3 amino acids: CATLAGVEQFF. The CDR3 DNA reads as TGTGCCACACTAGCGGGAGTTGAGCAGTTCTTC. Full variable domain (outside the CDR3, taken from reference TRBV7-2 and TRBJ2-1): GAGVSQSPSNKVTEKGKDVELRCDPISGHTALYWYRQSLGQGLEFLIYFQGNSAPDKSGLPSDRFSAERTGGSVSTLTIQRTQQEDSAVYLCATLAGVEQFFGPGTRLTVL.

CDR3 in amino acids: CASSPIPHQTRNIQYF. CDR3 DNA: TGTGCCAGCTCACCAATCCCGCACCAAACCAGAAACATTCAGTACTTC. V is TRBV18 and J is TRBJ2-4; no firm D call. V was trimmed by 2 bases and J by 6 bases, leaving 17 bases between them. The CDR3 is 16 amino acids. CDR1 is KGHSH, CDR2 LQKENI, per germline.

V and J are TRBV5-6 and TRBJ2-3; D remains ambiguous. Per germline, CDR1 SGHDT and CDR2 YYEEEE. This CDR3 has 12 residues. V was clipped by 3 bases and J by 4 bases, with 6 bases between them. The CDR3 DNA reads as TGTGCCAGCAGCTCTTTCCCAGATACGCAGTATTTT. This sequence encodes CASSSFPDTQYF.

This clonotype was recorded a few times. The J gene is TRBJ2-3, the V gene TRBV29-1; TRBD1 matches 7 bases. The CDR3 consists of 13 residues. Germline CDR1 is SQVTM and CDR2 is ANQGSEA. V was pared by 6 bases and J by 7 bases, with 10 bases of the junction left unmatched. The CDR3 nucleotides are TGCAGCGTACTCAATGGGACAGACTATACGCAGTATTTT. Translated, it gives CSVLNGTDYTQYF.

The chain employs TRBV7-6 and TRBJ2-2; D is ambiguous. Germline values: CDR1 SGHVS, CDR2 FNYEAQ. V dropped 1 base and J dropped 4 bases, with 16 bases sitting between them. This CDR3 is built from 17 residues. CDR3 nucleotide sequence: TGTGCCAGCAGCTTAGGGATTTTCGGCTCTAGCACCGGGGAGCTGTTTTTT. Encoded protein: CASSLGIFGSSTGELFF. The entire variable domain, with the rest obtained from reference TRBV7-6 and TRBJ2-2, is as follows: GAGVSQSPRYKVTKRGQDVALRCDPISGHVSLYWYRQALGQGPEFLTYFNYEAQQDKSGLPNDRFSAERPEGSISTLTIQRTEQRDSAMYRCASSLGIFGSSTGELFFGEGSRLTVL.

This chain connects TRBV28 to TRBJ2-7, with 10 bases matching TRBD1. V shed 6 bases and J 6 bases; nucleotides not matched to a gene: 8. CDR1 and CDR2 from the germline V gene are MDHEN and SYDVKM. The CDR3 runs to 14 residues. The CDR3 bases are TGTGCCAGCAGGCTACGGGACAGGGGAGCCGAGCAGTACTTC. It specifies CASRLRDRGAEQYF.

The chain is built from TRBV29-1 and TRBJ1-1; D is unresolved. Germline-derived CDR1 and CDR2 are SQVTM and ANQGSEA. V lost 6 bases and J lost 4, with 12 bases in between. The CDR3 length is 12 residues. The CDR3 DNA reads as TGCAGCGTCTCTGACATTTCCACTGAAGCTTTCTTT. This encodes CSVSDISTEAFF.

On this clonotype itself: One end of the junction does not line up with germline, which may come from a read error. The CDR3 here is CVSSPRGQYVEAFF. CDR3 sequence (DNA): TGTGTCAGCAGCCCCAGGGGACAGTACGTTGAAGCTTTCTTT. The chain is built from TRBV16 and TRBJ1-1; 7 nucleotides line up with TRBD1. The CDR3 consists of 14 residues. Germline V lookup: CDR1 KGHSY, CDR2 FQNENV.

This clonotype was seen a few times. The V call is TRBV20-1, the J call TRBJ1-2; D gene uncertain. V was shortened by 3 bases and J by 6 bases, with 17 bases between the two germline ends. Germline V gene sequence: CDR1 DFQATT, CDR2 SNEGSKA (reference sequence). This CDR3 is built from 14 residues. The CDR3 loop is CSAREEIWTNGYTF. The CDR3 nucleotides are TGCAGTGCTAGGGAAGAGATCTGGACTAATGGCTACACCTTC.

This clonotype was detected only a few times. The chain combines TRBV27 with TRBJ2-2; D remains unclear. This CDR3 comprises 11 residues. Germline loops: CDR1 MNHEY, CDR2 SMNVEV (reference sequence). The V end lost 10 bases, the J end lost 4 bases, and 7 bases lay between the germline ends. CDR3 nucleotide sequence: TGTGCCACTACCAGCACCGGGGAGCTGTTTTTT. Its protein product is CATTSTGELFF.

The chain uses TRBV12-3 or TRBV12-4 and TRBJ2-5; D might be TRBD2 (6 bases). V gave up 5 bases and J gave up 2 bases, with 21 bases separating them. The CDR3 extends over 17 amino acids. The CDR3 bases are TGTGCCAGCAGTCACCGGAGGGGCGGGACCCCTCAAGAGACCCAGTACTTC. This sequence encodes CASSHRRGGTPQETQYF.

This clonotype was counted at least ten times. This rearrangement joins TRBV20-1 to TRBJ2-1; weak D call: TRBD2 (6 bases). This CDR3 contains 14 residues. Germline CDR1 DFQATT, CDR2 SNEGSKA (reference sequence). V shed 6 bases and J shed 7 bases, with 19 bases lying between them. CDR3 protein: CSALTSGPSNEQFF. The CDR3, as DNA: TGCAGTGCCTTGACCAGCGGGCCCTCAAATGAGCAGTTCTTC.

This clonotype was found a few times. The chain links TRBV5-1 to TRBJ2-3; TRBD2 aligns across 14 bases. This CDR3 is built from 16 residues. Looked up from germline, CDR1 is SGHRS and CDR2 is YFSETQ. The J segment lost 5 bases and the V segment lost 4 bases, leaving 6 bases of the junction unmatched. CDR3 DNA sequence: TGCGCCAGCAGCCCCGTCGGGACTAGCGGGGGAGATACGCAGTATTTT. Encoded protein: CASSPVGTSGGDTQYF.

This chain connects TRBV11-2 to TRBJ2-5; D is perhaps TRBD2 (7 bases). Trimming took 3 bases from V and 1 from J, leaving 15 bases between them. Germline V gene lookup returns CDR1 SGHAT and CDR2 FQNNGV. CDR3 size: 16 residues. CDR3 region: CASSFLGGRFQETQYF. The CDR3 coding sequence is TGTGCCAGCAGCTTCCTCGGGGGGCGCTTCCAAGAGACCCAGTACTTC.

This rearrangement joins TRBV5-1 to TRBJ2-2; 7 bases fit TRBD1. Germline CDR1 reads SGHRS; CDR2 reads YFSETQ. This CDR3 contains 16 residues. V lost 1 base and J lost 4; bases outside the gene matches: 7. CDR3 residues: CASSLRSGQFTGELFF. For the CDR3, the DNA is TGCGCCAGCAGCTTGCGCTCGGGACAGTTCACCGGGGAGCTGTTTTTT.

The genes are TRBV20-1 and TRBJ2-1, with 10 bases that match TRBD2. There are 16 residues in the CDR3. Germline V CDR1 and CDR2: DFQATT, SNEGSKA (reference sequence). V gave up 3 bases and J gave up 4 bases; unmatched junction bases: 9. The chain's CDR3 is CSARGILAGRYNEQFF. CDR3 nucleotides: TGCAGTGCTAGGGGGATACTAGCGGGAAGGTACAATGAGCAGTTCTTC.

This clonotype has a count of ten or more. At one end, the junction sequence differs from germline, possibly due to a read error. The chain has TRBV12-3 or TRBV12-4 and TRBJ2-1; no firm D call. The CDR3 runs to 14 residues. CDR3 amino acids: CASSLGSAYNEQFF. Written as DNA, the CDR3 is TGTGCCAGCAGTTTAGGGTCTGCCTATAATGAGCAGTTCTTC.

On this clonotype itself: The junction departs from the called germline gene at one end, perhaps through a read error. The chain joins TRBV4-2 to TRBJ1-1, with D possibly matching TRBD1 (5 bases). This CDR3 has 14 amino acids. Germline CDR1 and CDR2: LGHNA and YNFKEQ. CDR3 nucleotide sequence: TGTGCCAGCAGCCAAGTCAAGTCGGACACTGAAGTTTTCTTT. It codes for CASSQVKSDTEVFF.

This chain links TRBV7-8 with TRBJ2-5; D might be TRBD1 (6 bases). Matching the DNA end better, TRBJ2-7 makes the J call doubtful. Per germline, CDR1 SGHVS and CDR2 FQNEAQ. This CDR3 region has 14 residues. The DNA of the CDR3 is TGTGCCAGCACCACGGTGGCAGGGGACAACGAGCAGTACTTC. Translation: CASTTVAGDNEQYF.

DNA of the CDR3: TGTGCCAGCAGCTTGGGACTGACGATAAATGAAAAACTGTTTTTT. Its protein product is CASSLGLTINEKLFF. The chain links TRBV5-6 to TRBJ1-4, with no clear D. Germline V lookup: CDR1 SGHDT, CDR2 YYEEEE. The CDR3 totals 15 residues. The V end lost 0 bases, the J end lost 5 bases, and 11 bases lay between the germline ends. Drawing the rest from reference TRBV5-6 and TRBJ1-4, the complete variable domain is DAGVTQSPTHLIKTRGQQVTLRCSPKSGHDTVSWYQQALGQGPQFIFQYYEEEERQRGNFPDRFSGHQFPNYSSELNVNALLLGDSALYLCASSLGLTINEKLFFGSGTQLSVL.

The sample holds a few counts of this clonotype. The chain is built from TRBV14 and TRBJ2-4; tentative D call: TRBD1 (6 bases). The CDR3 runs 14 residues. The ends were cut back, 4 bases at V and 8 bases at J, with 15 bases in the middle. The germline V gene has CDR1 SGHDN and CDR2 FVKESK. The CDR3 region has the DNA TGTGCCAGCAGCCCCTTCACAGGGTGGGACATTCAGTACTTC. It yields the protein CASSPFTGWDIQYF.

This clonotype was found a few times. In DNA, the CDR3 is TGTGCCAGCAGTCACGGACTAGCAGGGCAGTACTTC. Translating it yields CASSHGLAGQYF. The V gene is TRBV7-2, the J gene TRBJ2-4; TRBD2 agrees at 8 bases. The length of the CDR3 is 12 residues. Unmatched junction bases numbered 8, after V lost 6 bases and J lost 13 bases. Germline CDR1 is SGHTA and CDR2 is FQGNSA.